What follows are 8 T cell receptor beta chains derived from one specimen sequenced in a study of OX40 agonist ivuxolimab in advanced cancers. Generated by immunoSEQ multiplex PCR, the TCRdb table keeps only in-frame clones and is missing some. Of roughly 56,000 clones in the sample, over 75% were seen once. Sequencing used CD4+ or CD8+ T cells sorted from blood, obtained in a trial of the OX40 agonist ivuxolimab. Receptors originate from an adult with an advanced solid tumor such as melanoma, head and neck, liver or kidney cancer.

The chain uses TRBV30 and TRBJ2-7; a weak D match, TRBD2 (5 bases). This CDR3 is 14 amino acids long. Trimming left V 3 bases short and J 2 bases short, with 14 bases between. CDR1 is GTSNPN and CDR2 is SVGIG in the germline V gene (reference sequence). The CDR3 loop is CAWRRALRPYEQYF. The CDR3 nucleotides are TGTGCCTGGAGGAGGGCTCTCCGGCCCTACGAGCAGTACTTC.

The rearrangement links TRBV28 to TRBJ1-1, with D possibly being TRBD1 (5 bases). Trimming stripped 4 bases from V and 1 base from J, with 10 bases between. The germline V gene encodes CDR1 MDHEN and CDR2 SYDVKM. This CDR3 has 14 residues. The CDR3 loop reads CASSSLDKNTEAFF. CDR3 nucleotides: TGTGCCAGCAGTTCGTTGGACAAGAACACTGAAGCTTTCTTT.

This sequence joins TRBV4-1 and TRBJ1-2; TRBD1 is a possible D gene (5 bases). The V end lost 3 bases, the J end lost 4 bases, and 15 bases lay between the germline ends. The V gene's germline CDR1 is MGHRA and CDR2 YSYEKL. This CDR3 spans 15 amino acids. CDR3 DNA sequence: TGCGCCAGCAGCCAGGGTATAGGGGTATTCTATGGCTACACCTTC. Its translation: CASSQGIGVFYGYTF.

V gene TRBV6-5 combines with J gene TRBJ1-2; 9 bases are a match to TRBD1. V was clipped by 2 bases and J by 2 bases; unmatched bases: 6. The CDR3 has 16 amino acids. CDR1 is MNHEY, CDR2 SVGAGI, per germline. The CDR3 nucleotides read TGTGCCAGCAGTTACCCACAGGGGGCCCTGAACTATGGCTACACCTTC. Translating it yields CASSYPQGALNYGYTF.

V gene TRBV5-1 combines with J gene TRBJ1-5, with a possible D match to TRBD1 (5 bases). There are 15 residues in the CDR3. Germline V gene data show CDR1 as SGHRS and CDR2 as YFSETQ. Deletions cut 0 bases from V and 3 bases from J, with 10 bases between. CDR3 in amino acids: CASSLDGQFNQPQHF. CDR3 bases: TGCGCCAGCAGCTTGGATGGACAATTCAATCAGCCCCAGCATTTT.

This sequence joins TRBV5-1 and TRBJ1-2; D gene unclear. Germline CDR1 reads SGHRS; CDR2 reads YFSETQ. CDR3 length equals 14 residues. Trimming pared 0 bases from V and 4 bases from J, leaving 10 bases between. CDR3 bases: TGCGCCAGCAGCTTGGAGGTAACGGCCTATGGCTACACCTTC. Amino acids: CASSLEVTAYGYTF.

The chain combines TRBV5-1 with TRBJ2-7; the D call may be TRBD1 or TRBD2 (5 bases each). Germline V gene sequence: CDR1 SGHRS, CDR2 YFSETQ. V was pared by 4 bases and J by 2 bases, with 13 bases between. The CDR3 totals 14 residues. CDR3 sequence: CASSVGPSPYEQYF. CDR3 coding DNA: TGCGCCAGCAGCGTGGGACCGTCCCCCTACGAGCAGTACTTC.

This clone was counted a few times. This rearrangement joins TRBV7-9 to TRBJ1-2; 9 positions match TRBD1. CDR3 length equals 15 residues. Germline values: CDR1 SEHNR, CDR2 FQNEAQ (reference sequence). V gave up 2 bases and J gave up 7 bases; unmatched junction bases: 8. The CDR3 sequence: CASSLINRGHVGYTF. The CDR3 nucleotides are TGTGCCAGCAGCTTAATAAACAGGGGGCACGTTGGCTACACCTTC.